The rows below give T cell receptor beta chains drawn from one sample of a study of regulatory T cells in long-lasting Graves disease. TCRdb reanalysed the multiplex PCR reads using MiXCR and keeps one entry per CDR3 protein. The sample has a few hundred thousand distinct CDR3 sequences, over 15% seen once. These data also formed part of another study, on T cells in Graves' hyperthyroidism and ophthalmopathy.

The specimen was peripheral blood mononuclear cells (PBMCs), collected at new diagnosis, from a patient treated with antithyroid drugs. These receptors originate from a woman aged 18-29 years with Graves disease. Both conserved end residues are part of each CDR3. A D gene is named only where the DNA matches it firmly. The size of a clone is reported for some rows only, either as once, few or many, or as a class for expanded clones.

size	J	V	D	DNA	CDR3
many	TRBJ2-1	TRBV12-3/TRBV12-4	TRBD2	TGTGCCAGCAGTTGGGGACTAGCGGGAGGTTTTGAGCAGTTCTTC	CASSWGLAGGFEQFF
many	TRBJ1-1	TRBV28	TRBD1	TGTGCCAGCTGGGACAGGGAGAACACTGAAGCTTTCTTT	CASWDRENTEAFF
many	TRBJ2-1	TRBV12-3/TRBV12-4	TRBD2	TGTGCCAGCAGTTTGGCTGCTAGCGGACCCCCCAGTGAGCAGTTCTTC	CASSLAASGPPSEQFF
NA	TRBJ2-1	TRBV29-1	NA	TGCAGCGTTGGACTATCCAGCTCCTACAATGAGCAGTTCTTC	CSVGLSSSYNEQFF
few	TRBJ2-3	TRBV4-3	NA	TGCGCCAGCAGCCAAGATAAGCGGAGCACAGATACGCAGTATTTT	CASSQDKRSTDTQYF
many	TRBJ2-1	TRBV7-2	TRBD1	TGTGCCAGCAGCGCACAGGGGGTGGTCTACAATGAGCAGTTCTTC	CASSAQGVVYNEQFF
many	TRBJ2-2	TRBV6-5	TRBD1	TGTGCCAGCAGTTCCCGGACAGGGCACACCGGGGAGCTGTTTTTT	CASSSRTGHTGELFF
many	TRBJ2-7	TRBV11-2	TRBD1	TGTGCCAGCAGCTTAGATTTGGGGACAGGGAGTTACGAGCAGTACTTC	CASSLDLGTGSYEQYF
NA	TRBJ1-2	TRBV18	NA	TGTGCCAGCTCACCGGAAACGGGAAGCTTAATCTATGGCTACACCTTC	CASSPETGSLIYGYTF
many	TRBJ2-1	TRBV6-1	NA	TGTGCCAGCACCAGACCGGGGGATGAGCAGTTCTTC	CASTRPGDEQFF
NA	TRBJ1-1	TRBV7-9	NA	TGTGCCAGCAGCTCCCCACAGACAGGCCCCGTTATGAACACTGAAGCTTTCTTT	CASSSPQTGPVMNTEAFF
few	TRBJ2-1	TRBV24-1	NA	TGTGCCACCAGTGAGGAGGGGCGATACAATGAGCAGTTCTTC	CATSEEGRYNEQFF
NA	TRBJ2-3	TRBV20-1	NA	TGCAGTGCTACTGGCGGGCTTGCGACAGATACGCAGTATTTT	CSATGGLATDTQYF
NA	TRBJ2-7	TRBV2	TRBD2	TGTGCCAGCAGTGAGCTGCGGGAGGGCCTGGGGGAGCAGTACTTC	CASSELREGLGEQYF
NA	TRBJ2-5	TRBV5-1	TRBD2	TGCGCCAGCAGCCTCTCTAGCGGGAGGCCCGAGAGTTCGCCGGGTAGGGCCCAGTACTTC	CASSLSSGRPESSPGRAQYF
many	TRBJ1-4	TRBV20-1	NA	TGCAGTGTAGGGAGAGGAGAAAAACTGTTTTTT	CSVGRGEKLFF
many	TRBJ2-3	TRBV29-1	TRBD1	TGCAGCGGAAAAGGGACAGGGGGCCATACGCAGTATTTT	CSGKGTGGHTQYF
many	TRBJ2-5	TRBV3-1	NA	TGTGCCAGCAGCCAAGAAAAGGTTACTGGGGAAACCCAGTACTTC	CASSQEKVTGETQYF
NA	TRBJ2-5	TRBV6-1	TRBD2	TGTGCCAGCAGTGGACTAGCGGGATACCAAGAGACCCAGTACTTC	CASSGLAGYQETQYF
NA	TRBJ2-7	TRBV11-2	TRBD2	TGTGCCAGCAGCTTAGATCTGGGACTAGCGGGAGGGTACGAGCAGTACTTC	CASSLDLGLAGGYEQYF
many	TRBJ2-2	TRBV11-1	TRBD1	TGTGCCAGCAGCTGGGACAGGGTTTCCACCGGGGAGCTGTTTTTT	CASSWDRVSTGELFF
many	TRBJ2-7	TRBV20-1	NA	TGCAGTGCTAGAGAATTTAAGGGGTGGGGGGAGCAGTACTTC	CSAREFKGWGEQYF
many	TRBJ2-7	TRBV27	TRBD2	TGTGCCAGCAGTCCCCGGGGGGGATACGAGCAGTACTTC	CASSPRGGYEQYF
NA	TRBJ2-7	TRBV3-1	TRBD2	TGTGCCAGCACTCCCAAACCCCCGGGACTAGCTCAACAAGGGTACGAGCAGTACTTC	CASTPKPPGLAQQGYEQYF
many	TRBJ2-1	TRBV7-2	TRBD1	TGTGCCAGCAGCTTATATCCGGGACAGGGGTACAATGAGCAGTTCTTC	CASSLYPGQGYNEQFF
NA	TRBJ2-7	TRBV5-4	NA	TGTGCCAGCAGCCGACCGTCAGGGGTGTACGAGCAGTACTTC	CASSRPSGVYEQYF
many	TRBJ2-7	TRBV10-2	TRBD2	TGCGCCAGCAGAGTAGCGGGAGTGACCTACGAGCAGTACTTC	CASRVAGVTYEQYF